This TCR beta chain was profiled in a study of regulatory T cells in long-lasting Graves disease. Trimming removed 4 bases from V and 6 bases from J; junction bases left unmatched: 8. The germline V gene encodes CDR1 MNHEY and CDR2 SVGAGI. This CDR3 has 14 amino acids. Whole-study results and caveats: TRBV28, TRBJ1-2 and TRBJ2-5 were favored in persistent disease.

The time point: persistent/refractory GD, antithyroid drugs over 5 years with positive TRAb. Making the TCR library involved RNA that had been extracted from PBMCs. Libraries of TCR beta came from iRepertoire HTBI primers plus Arm-PCR of CDR3 regions. TCRdb itself ran the multiplex PCR reads through MiXCR, one entry per CDR3 protein. The sample has some 340,000 distinct CDR3 sequences, 20% to 25% seen once; the top ten hold approximately 30%. Ten or more counts support this clonotype. Its antigen remains unidentified. The chain carries TRBV6-5 and TRBJ2-7, with 8 bases matching TRBD1. This material consisted of peripheral blood mononuclear cells (PBMCs), taken when the disease was refractory, from a patient treated with antithyroid drugs. This TCR was recovered from a middle-aged woman with Graves disease. CDR3 sequence reads: CASSFRQGNGEQYF. DNA for the CDR3: TGTGCCAGCAGTTTCCGACAGGGGAATGGCGAGCAGTACTTC.